A selection of T cell receptor beta chains follows, all from one sample in a study of cytomegalovirus exposure and HLA in healthy donors. The data were produced by immunoSEQ multiplex PCR, yet TCRdb's version contains in-frame clones alone and is incomplete. The table shows over 250,000 clones, with approximately 90% occurring only once. Sequenced input: PBMCs. These receptors were collected from a woman aged 30 to 39 in good health and CMV-seropositive. CDR3s include the opening cysteine and the closing phenylalanine or tryptophan. The D gene is left open where the match is weak. Size is omitted from some rows. Given values are once, few, many or a class for expanded clones.

V: TRBV7-8
D: .
J: TRBJ1-2
size: .
CDR3: CASSVGRGDSYGYTF
DNA: TGTGCCAGCAGCGTGGGGAGGGGCGATAGTTATGGCTACACCTTC

V: TRBV4-1
D: TRBD2
J: TRBJ2-1
size: once
CDR3: CASSQAGSLGGYNEQFF
DNA: TGCGCCAGCAGCCAAGCAGGCAGCTTGGGAGGGTACAATGAGCAGTTCTTC

V: TRBV6-1
D: .
J: TRBJ1-1
size: .
CDR3: CASSEMVALMNTEAFF
DNA: TGTGCCAGCAGTGAAATGGTTGCGCTCATGAACACTGAAGCTTTCTTT

V: TRBV30
D: .
J: TRBJ1-2
size: .
CDR3: CAWGGDNGFEGYTF
DNA: TGTGCCTGGGGTGGGGACAATGGATTTGAGGGCTACACCTTC

V: TRBV7-8
D: .
J: TRBJ2-7
size: .
CDR3: CASSRGRGTANSYEQYF
DNA: TGTGCCAGCAGCCGGGGCCGCGGGACCGCAAACTCCTACGAGCAGTACTTC

V: TRBV5-1
D: .
J: TRBJ2-7
size: .
CDR3: CASSLRQGGYEQYF
DNA: TGCGCCAGCAGCCTCCGTCAGGGCGGATACGAGCAGTACTTC

V: TRBV28
D: .
J: TRBJ1-4
size: .
CDR3: CASSPRGGTNEKLFF
DNA: TGTGCCAGCAGTCCACGGGGCGGCACTAATGAAAAACTGTTTTTT

V: TRBV5-1
D: .
J: TRBJ1-2
size: .
CDR3: CASSLDVRGIGDYGYTF
DNA: TGCGCCAGCAGCTTGGACGTCAGGGGAATAGGGGACTATGGCTACACCTTC

V: TRBV2
D: TRBD1
J: TRBJ1-2
size: once
CDR3: CASSEAGGYYGYTF
DNA: TGTGCCAGCAGTGAAGCAGGGGGCTACTATGGCTACACCTTC

V: TRBV7-3
D: TRBD2
J: TRBJ2-3
size: .
CDR3: CASSLLPSSGSTDTQYF
DNA: TGTGCCAGCAGCTTACTTCCCTCTAGCGGGAGTACAGATACGCAGTATTTT

V: TRBV27
D: .
J: TRBJ1-4
size: .
CDR3: CASSLGILNEKLFF
DNA: TGTGCCAGCAGTTTAGGGATCTTAAATGAAAAACTGTTTTTT

V: TRBV9
D: .
J: TRBJ2-7
size: .
CDR3: CASSSTPGLEAYEQYF
DNA: TGTGCCAGCAGCTCCACGCCGGGCCTAGAGGCCTACGAGCAGTACTTC

V: TRBV6-5
D: TRBD1
J: TRBJ1-2
size: .
CDR3: CASNGQGFEGYTF
DNA: TGTGCCAGCAATGGACAGGGATTCGAGGGGTACACCTTC

V: TRBV4-2
D: TRBD1
J: TRBJ1-6
size: few
CDR3: CASSQGTGELASSPLHF
DNA: TGTGCCAGCAGCCAAGGGACAGGGGAGTTGGCTAGTTCACCCCTCCACTTT

V: TRBV27
D: .
J: TRBJ2-5
size: .
CDR3: CASSLSAGSRETQYF
DNA: TGTGCCAGCAGTTTATCTGCGGGGTCTCGAGAGACCCAGTACTTC

V: TRBV5-6
D: .
J: TRBJ2-7
size: .
CDR3: CASSFVPQEQYF
DNA: TGTGCCAGCAGCTTTGTCCCCCAAGAGCAGTACTTC

V: TRBV7-9
D: .
J: TRBJ1-5
size: .
CDR3: CASSSGQPNQPQHF
DNA: TGTGCCAGCAGCTCTGGACAGCCTAATCAGCCCCAGCATTTT

V: TRBV18
D: .
J: TRBJ1-2
size: .
CDR3: CASSPGQQQGYGYTF
DNA: TGTGCCAGCTCACCAGGCCAGCAACAAGGGTATGGCTACACCTTC

V: TRBV30
D: .
J: TRBJ1-6
size: .
CDR3: CAWSTTPVRDNSPLHF
DNA: TGTGCCTGGAGTACAACCCCGGTGAGGGATAATTCACCCCTCCACTTT

V: TRBV18
D: .
J: TRBJ2-5
size: .
CDR3: CASSPREETQYF
DNA: TGTGCCAGCTCACCACGGGAAGAGACCCAGTACTTC

V: TRBV5-1
D: TRBD2
J: TRBJ2-7
size: .
CDR3: CASSRTAGDTYEQYF
DNA: TGCGCCAGCAGCAGGACAGCGGGAGATACCTACGAGCAGTACTTC

V: TRBV7-9
D: .
J: TRBJ1-5
size: once
CDR3: CASSLEVGGLGGQPQHF
DNA: TGTGCCAGCAGCTTAGAAGTTGGAGGGCTCGGGGGTCAGCCCCAGCATTTT

V: TRBV15
D: .
J: TRBJ1-2
size: .
CDR3: CATSRALDFNYGYTF
DNA: TGTGCCACCAGCAGAGCCCTCGATTTTAACTATGGCTACACCTTC

V: TRBV27
D: .
J: TRBJ2-7
size: .
CDR3: CASSPSAGTRSYEQYF
DNA: TGTGCCAGCAGCCCTTCTGCAGGGACACGCTCCTACGAGCAGTACTTC

V: TRBV5-4
D: TRBD2
J: TRBJ2-6
size: .
CDR3: CASSSGLAGGANVLTF
DNA: TGTGCCAGCAGCTCTGGACTAGCTGGTGGGGCCAACGTCCTGACTTTC

V: TRBV14
D: TRBD1
J: TRBJ1-2
size: .
CDR3: CASSPDRNYGYTF
DNA: TGTGCCAGCAGCCCGGACAGGAACTATGGCTACACCTTC

V: TRBV5-4
D: TRBD1
J: TRBJ1-2
size: .
CDR3: CASSLPRDRGGGGYTF
DNA: TGTGCCAGCAGCTTACCTCGGGACAGGGGCGGAGGAGGCTACACCTTC

V: TRBV27
D: .
J: TRBJ1-5
size: .
CDR3: CASSLSVAGAWDQPQHF
DNA: TGTGCCAGCAGTTTATCGGTCGCAGGGGCGTGGGATCAGCCCCAGCATTTT